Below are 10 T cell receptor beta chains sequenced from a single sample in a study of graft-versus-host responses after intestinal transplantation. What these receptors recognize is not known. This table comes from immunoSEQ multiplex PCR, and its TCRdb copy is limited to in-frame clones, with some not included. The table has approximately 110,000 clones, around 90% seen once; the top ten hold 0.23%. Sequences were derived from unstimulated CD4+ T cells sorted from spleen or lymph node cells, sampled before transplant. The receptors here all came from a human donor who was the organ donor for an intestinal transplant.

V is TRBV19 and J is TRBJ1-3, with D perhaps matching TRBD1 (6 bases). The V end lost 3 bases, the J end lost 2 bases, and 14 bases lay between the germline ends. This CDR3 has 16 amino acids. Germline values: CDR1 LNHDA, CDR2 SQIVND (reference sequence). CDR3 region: CASSMGDISPGNTIYF. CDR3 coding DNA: TGTGCCAGTAGTATGGGGGACATTTCGCCTGGAAACACCATATATTTT.

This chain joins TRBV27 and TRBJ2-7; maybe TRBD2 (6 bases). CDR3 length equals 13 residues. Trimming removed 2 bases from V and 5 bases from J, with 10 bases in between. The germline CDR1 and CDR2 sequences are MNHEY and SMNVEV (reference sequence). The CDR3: CASSLQRGNEQYF. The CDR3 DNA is TGTGCCAGCAGTTTACAACGCGGGAACGAGCAGTACTTC.

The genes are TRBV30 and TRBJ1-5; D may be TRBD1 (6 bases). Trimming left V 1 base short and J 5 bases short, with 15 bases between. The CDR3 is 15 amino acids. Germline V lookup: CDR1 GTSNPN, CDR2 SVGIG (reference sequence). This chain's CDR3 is CAWSAPGQSYQPQHF. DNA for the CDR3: TGTGCCTGGAGTGCCCCCGGACAGAGCTATCAGCCCCAGCATTTT.

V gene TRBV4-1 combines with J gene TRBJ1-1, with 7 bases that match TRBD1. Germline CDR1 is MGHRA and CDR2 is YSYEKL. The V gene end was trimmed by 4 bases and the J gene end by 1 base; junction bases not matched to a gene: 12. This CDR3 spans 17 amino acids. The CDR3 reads CASSPPGKGAKNTEAFF. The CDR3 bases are TGCGCCAGCAGCCCCCCTGGAAAGGGGGCGAAGAACACTGAAGCTTTCTTT.

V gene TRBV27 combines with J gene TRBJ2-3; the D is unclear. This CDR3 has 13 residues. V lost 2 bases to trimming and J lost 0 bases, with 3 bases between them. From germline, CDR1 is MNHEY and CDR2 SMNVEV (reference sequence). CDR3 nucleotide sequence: TGTGCCAGCAGTTTACTTAGCACAGATACGCAGTATTTT. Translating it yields CASSLLSTDTQYF.

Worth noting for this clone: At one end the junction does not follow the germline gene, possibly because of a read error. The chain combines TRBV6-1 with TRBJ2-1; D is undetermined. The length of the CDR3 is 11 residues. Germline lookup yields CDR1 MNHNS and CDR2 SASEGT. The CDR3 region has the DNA TGTGCCAGCAGTGAATCGCCGACCCCGATCTTC. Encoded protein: CASSESPTPIF.

The CDR3 spells CASSLGRTGGYGYTF. The CDR3 nucleotides read TGTGCCAGCAGCTTAGGAAGGACAGGGGGCTATGGCTACACCTTC. This chain connects TRBV7-9 to TRBJ1-2; 10 bases are a match to TRBD1. The V gene's germline CDR1 is SEHNR and CDR2 FQNEAQ (reference sequence). The V segment lost 1 base and the J segment 4 bases; nucleotides outside the gene matches: 3. This CDR3 has 15 amino acids.

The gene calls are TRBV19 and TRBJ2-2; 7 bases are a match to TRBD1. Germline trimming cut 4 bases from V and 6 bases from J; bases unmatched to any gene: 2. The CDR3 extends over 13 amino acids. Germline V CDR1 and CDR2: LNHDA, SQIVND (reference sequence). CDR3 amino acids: CASSTTGAGELFF. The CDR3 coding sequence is TGTGCCAGTAGTACCACAGGGGCCGGGGAGCTGTTTTTT. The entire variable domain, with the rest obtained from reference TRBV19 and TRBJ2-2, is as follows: DGGITQSPKYLFRKEGQNVTLSCEQNLNHDAMYWYRQDPGQGLRLIYYSQIVNDFQKGDIAEGYSVSREKKESFPLTVTSAQKNPTAFYLCASSTTGAGELFFGEGSRLTVL.

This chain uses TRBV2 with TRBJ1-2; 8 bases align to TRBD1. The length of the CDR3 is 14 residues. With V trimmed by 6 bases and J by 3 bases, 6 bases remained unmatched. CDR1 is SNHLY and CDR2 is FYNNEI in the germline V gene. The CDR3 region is CASRLDREDYGYTF. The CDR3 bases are TGTGCCAGCAGGTTGGACAGGGAGGACTATGGCTACACCTTC. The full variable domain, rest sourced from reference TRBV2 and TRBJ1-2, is EPEVTQTPSHQVTQMGQEVILRCVPISNHLYFYWYRQILGQKVEFLVSFYNNEISEKSEIFDDQFSVERPDGSNFTLKIRSTKLEDSAMYFCASRLDREDYGYTFGSGTRLTVV.

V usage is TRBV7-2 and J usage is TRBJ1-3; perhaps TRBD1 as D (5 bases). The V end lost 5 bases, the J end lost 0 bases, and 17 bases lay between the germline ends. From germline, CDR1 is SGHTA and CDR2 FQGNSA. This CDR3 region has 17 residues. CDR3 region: CASSLSGGTVSGNTIYF. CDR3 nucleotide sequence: TGTGCCAGCAGCCTCTCCGGGGGAACGGTCTCTGGAAACACCATATATTTT. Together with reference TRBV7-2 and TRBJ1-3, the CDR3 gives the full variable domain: GAGVSQSPSNKVTEKGKDVELRCDPISGHTALYWYRQSLGQGLEFLIYFQGNSAPDKSGLPSDRFSAERTGGSVSTLTIQRTQQEDSAVYLCASSLSGGTVSGNTIYFGEGSWLTVV.